A single sample is the source of the 10 T cell receptor beta chains below, sequenced in a study of OX40 agonist ivuxolimab in advanced cancers. Data came from immunoSEQ multiplex PCR; TCRdb stores just in-frame clones and leaves some out. This sample carries about 100,000 clones, 86% of them seen once, and the ten largest clones take around 5.5%. Sequences were derived from CD4+ or CD8+ T cells sorted from blood, sampled in a trial of the OX40 agonist ivuxolimab. The source of these receptors is an adult with an advanced solid tumor such as melanoma, head and neck, liver or kidney cancer.

The chain combines TRBV9 with TRBJ1-6, with D possibly being TRBD1 (5 bases). Per the germline V gene, CDR1 is SGDLS and CDR2 is YYNGEE. The CDR3 spans 16 residues. V was pared by 3 bases and J by 3 bases, with 13 bases between. The CDR3 reads CASSAPRAGYNSPLHF. CDR3 DNA sequence: TGTGCCAGCAGCGCCCCCAGGGCCGGCTATAATTCACCCCTCCACTTT.

The gene calls are TRBV9 and TRBJ2-7; a weak D match, TRBD1 (5 bases). The V gene lost 0 bases and the J gene lost 3 bases, with 10 bases spanning the gap. The CDR3 consists of 14 residues. In germline, CDR1 is SGDLS, CDR2 YYNGEE. The CDR3 here is CASSVGGRSYEQYF. CDR3 sequence (DNA): TGTGCCAGCAGCGTAGGGGGCCGGAGCTACGAGCAGTACTTC.

The chain joins TRBV5-6 to TRBJ2-5; D may be TRBD1 or TRBD2 (6 bases each). Germline CDR1 SGHDT, CDR2 YYEEEE. This CDR3 comprises 14 residues. V lost 1 base and J 4 bases, leaving 11 bases between the germline ends. The CDR3 loop is CASSLRGAGETQYF. The DNA for the CDR3 is TGTGCCAGCAGCTTGAGGGGGGCTGGAGAGACCCAGTACTTC.

This chain connects TRBV6-5 to TRBJ1-3; D is unclear. Germline CDR1 is MNHEY and CDR2 is SVGAGI. CDR3 size: 15 residues. V dropped 0 bases and J dropped 3 bases, with 9 bases sitting between them. The CDR3 loop reads CASSYSPRFGNTIYF. The CDR3 coding sequence is TGTGCCAGCAGTTACTCTCCCCGATTTGGAAACACCATATATTTT.

The rearrangement uses TRBV6-5 and TRBJ1-2; TRBD1 agrees at 7 bases. The CDR3 is 15 residues long. The germline V gene encodes CDR1 MNHEY and CDR2 SVGAGI. After removal of 2 bases from V and 1 base from J, the junction contained 4 bases not matched to a gene. The CDR3 nucleotides read TGTGCCAGCAGTTACAGGGACAGTATTAACTATGGCTACACCTTC. Its translation: CASSYRDSINYGYTF.

In its sample, this clone was seen once. CDR3 coding DNA: TGTGCCAGCAGCAAAGCTGGACTAGCGGGGGGCCCCTCCTACAATGAGCAGTTCTTC. This translates into CASSKAGLAGGPSYNEQFF. The chain combines TRBV21-1 with TRBJ2-1; the tabulated D call, TRBD2, remains unverified against the DNA. TRBV21-1 is listed as a pseudogene. This CDR3 comprises 19 residues.

This chain links TRBV11-1 with TRBJ2-1, with 8 positions matching TRBD2. The junction had 11 bases not matched to a gene; V was cut back by 6 bases and J by 10 bases. This CDR3 has 14 amino acids. Per germline, CDR1 SGHAT and CDR2 FQDESV (reference sequence). The CDR3, as DNA: TGTGCCAGCAGTGGTAGCGGGAACGCGAAAGAGCAGTTCTTC. Its translation is CASSGSGNAKEQFF.

This clone showed up just a few times. The chain links TRBV28 to TRBJ1-1; unclear D gene. The germline V gene encodes CDR1 MDHEN and CDR2 SYDVKM. This CDR3 has 15 residues. V lost 5 bases and J 4 bases, leaving 17 bases between the germline ends. Written as DNA, the CDR3 is TGTGCCAGCAGTGAGTTAGAACGGCAGAGCACTGAAGCTTTCTTT. Its protein is CASSELERQSTEAFF.

The J gene is TRBJ1-2, the V gene TRBV4-1; D perhaps matches TRBD1 (6 bases). Looked up from germline, CDR1 is MGHRA and CDR2 is YSYEKL. The CDR3 covers 15 residues. Between the trimmed V and J ends, which lost 4 bases and 7 bases, there was a span of 19 bases. DNA for the CDR3: TGCGCCAGCAGCCGTTATTGGGGGGGCGCGGTTGGCTACACCTTC. Protein product: CASSRYWGGAVGYTF.

The gene calls are TRBV7-2 and TRBJ1-4; D gene unclear. This CDR3 region has 14 residues. With 2 bases removed from V and 5 bases from J, the gap between germline ends came to 9 bases. CDR1 and CDR2 from the germline V gene are SGHTA and FQGNSA. CDR3 region: CASSLTWANEKLFF. The DNA for the CDR3 is TGTGCCAGCAGCTTAACGTGGGCGAATGAAAAACTGTTTTTT.